A single sample gave rise to the 3 T cell receptor beta chains below, sequenced in a study of T cells in Graves' hyperthyroidism and ophthalmopathy. Amplification yielded TCR beta CDR3 regions, with RNA transcripts as the source. With the HTBI primer set, the TCR CDR3 went through a first round of RT-PCR. TCRdb re-analysed the multiplex PCR reads in MiXCR, keeping a single row per CDR3 protein. The sample yields under 700,000 distinct CDR3 sequences, over 15% seen once. Sequenced sample: blood. Receptor source: a woman between 18 and 30 years old with Graves' hyperthyroidism.

This clonotype has only a few counts. V and J are TRBV12-3 or TRBV12-4 and TRBJ2-2, with 9 positions matching TRBD2. J lost 5 bases, V lost 7 bases, and 17 bases had no gene match. CDR3 length equals 18 residues. The chain's CDR3 is CASIPSPGLAQGTGELFF. The CDR3 DNA is TGTGCCAGCATTCCCTCACCGGGACTAGCACAGGGGACCGGGGAGCTGTTTTTT.

As regards this clonotype: This could be a read error, since a much larger clone is one nucleotide away. The chain is built from TRBV11-3 and TRBJ2-5; the D gene is possibly TRBD1 (6 bases). The CDR3 loop spans 15 amino acids. The germline V gene has CDR1 SGHNT and CDR2 YENEEA. The CDR3 loop is CASSLGQATEETQHF. CDR3 nucleotide sequence: TGTGCCAGCAGCTTAGGACAGGCCACGGAGGAGACCCAGCACTTC.

This clonotype appeared a few times. The CDR3 is CASSIGRLAGGVTGELFF. CDR3 bases: TGTGCCAGTAGTATAGGCCGACTAGCGGGGGGAGTCACCGGGGAGCTGTTTTTT. The genes are TRBV19 and TRBJ2-2, with 13 bases fitting TRBD2. Losses at the gene ends were 1 base for V and 4 bases for J; bases not matched to a gene: 6. This CDR3 region has 18 residues. Germline CDR1 and CDR2: LNHDA and SQIVND (reference sequence).